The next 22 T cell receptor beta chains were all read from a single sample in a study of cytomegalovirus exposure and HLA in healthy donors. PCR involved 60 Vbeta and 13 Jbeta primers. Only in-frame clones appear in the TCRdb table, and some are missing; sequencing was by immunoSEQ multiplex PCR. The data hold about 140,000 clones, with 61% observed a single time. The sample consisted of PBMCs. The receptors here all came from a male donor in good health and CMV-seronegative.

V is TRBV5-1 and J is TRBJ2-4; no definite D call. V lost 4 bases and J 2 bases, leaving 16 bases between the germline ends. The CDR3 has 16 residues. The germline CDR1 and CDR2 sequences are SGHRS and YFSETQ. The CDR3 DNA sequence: TGCGCCAGCAGCCTAGATAGCAGTGGTACCAAAAACATTCAGTACTTC. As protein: CASSLDSSGTKNIQYF.

CDR3 bases: TGCAGCGTTGGCACAGGGGGAGGGACTCGCGAGCAGTACTTC. Translating gives CSVGTGGGTREQYF. The rearrangement joins TRBV29-1 to TRBJ2-7; D perhaps matches TRBD1 (8 bases). The CDR3 spans 14 residues. The germline V and J ends were trimmed by 4 bases and 6 bases, with 19 bases remaining between them. The germline V gene encodes CDR1 SQVTM and CDR2 ANQGSEA.

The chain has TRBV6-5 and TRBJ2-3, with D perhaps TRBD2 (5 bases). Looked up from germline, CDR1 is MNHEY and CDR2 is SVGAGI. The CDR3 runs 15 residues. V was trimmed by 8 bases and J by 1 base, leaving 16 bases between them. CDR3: CASRPRRAGTDTQYF. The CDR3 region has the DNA TGTGCCAGCCGGCCGAGGCGGGCAGGCACAGATACGCAGTATTTT.

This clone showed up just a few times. CDR3 nucleotides: TGTGCCAGTACACAGGGATTCTCTGGAAACACCATATATTTT. It encodes CASTQGFSGNTIYF. This chain links TRBV19 with TRBJ1-3; D might be TRBD1 (6 bases). The germline gives CDR1 LNHDA, CDR2 SQIVND (reference sequence). CDR3 length: 14 residues. V was shortened by 7 bases and J by 0 bases, with 10 bases between the two germline ends. The variable domain in full, completed from reference TRBV19 and TRBJ1-3, reads DGGITQSPKYLFRKEGQNVTLSCEQNLNHDAMYWYRQDPGQGLRLIYYSQIVNDFQKGDIAEGYSVSREKKESFPLTVTSAQKNPTAFYLCASTQGFSGNTIYFGEGSWLTVV.

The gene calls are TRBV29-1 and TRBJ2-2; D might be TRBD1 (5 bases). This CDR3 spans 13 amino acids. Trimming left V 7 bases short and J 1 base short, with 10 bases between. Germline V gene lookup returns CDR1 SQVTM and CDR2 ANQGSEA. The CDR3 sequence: CSASRVNTGELFF. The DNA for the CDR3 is TGCAGCGCGTCCAGGGTGAACACCGGGGAGCTGTTTTTT.

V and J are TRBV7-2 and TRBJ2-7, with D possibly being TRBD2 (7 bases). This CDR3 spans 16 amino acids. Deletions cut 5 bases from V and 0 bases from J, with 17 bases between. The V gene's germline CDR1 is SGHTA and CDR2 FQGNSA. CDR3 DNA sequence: TGTGCCAGCAGCCCGTTTCTCGGGGGGCCCTCCTACGAGCAGTACTTC. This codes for CASSPFLGGPSYEQYF.

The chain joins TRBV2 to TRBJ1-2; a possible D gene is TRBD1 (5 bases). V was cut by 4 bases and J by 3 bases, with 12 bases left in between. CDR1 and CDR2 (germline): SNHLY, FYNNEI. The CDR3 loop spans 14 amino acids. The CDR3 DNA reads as TGTGCCAGCAGTGGGGGGGGTTATGACTATGGCTACACCTTC. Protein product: CASSGGGYDYGYTF.

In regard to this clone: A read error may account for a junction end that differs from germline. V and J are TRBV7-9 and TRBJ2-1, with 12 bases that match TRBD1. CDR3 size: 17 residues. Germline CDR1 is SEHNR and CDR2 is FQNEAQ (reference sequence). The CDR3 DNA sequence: TGTTCCAGCAGCCGCCGGGACAGGGGGCAGTTGAGCAATGAGCAGTTCTTC. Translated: CSSSRRDRGQLSNEQFF.

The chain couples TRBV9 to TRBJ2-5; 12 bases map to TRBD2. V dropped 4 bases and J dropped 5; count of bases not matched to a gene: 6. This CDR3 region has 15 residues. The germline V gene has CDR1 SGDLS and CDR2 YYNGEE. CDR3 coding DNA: TGTGCCAGCAGCTTATCCGGACTAGCGGGGGAGACCCAGTACTTC. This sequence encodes CASSLSGLAGETQYF.

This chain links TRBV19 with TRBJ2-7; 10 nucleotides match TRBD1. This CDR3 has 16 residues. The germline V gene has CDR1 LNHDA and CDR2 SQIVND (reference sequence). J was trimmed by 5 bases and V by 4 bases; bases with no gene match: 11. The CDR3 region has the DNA TGTGCCAGTAGTAACACTCTCGGGACAGGGGATCACGAGCAGTACTTC. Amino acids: CASSNTLGTGDHEQYF.

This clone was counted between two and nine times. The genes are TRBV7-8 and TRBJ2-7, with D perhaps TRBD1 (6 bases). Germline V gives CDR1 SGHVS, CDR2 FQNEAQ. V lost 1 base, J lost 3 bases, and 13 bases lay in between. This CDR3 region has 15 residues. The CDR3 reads CASSLDGYRVYEQYF. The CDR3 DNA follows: TGTGCCAGCAGCTTAGATGGGTACAGGGTCTACGAGCAGTACTTC.

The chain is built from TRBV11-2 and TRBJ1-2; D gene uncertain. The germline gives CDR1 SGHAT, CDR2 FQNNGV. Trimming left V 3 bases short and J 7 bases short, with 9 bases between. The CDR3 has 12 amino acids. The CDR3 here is CASSFGPAGYTF. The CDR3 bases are TGTGCCAGCAGCTTTGGGCCGGCTGGCTACACCTTC.

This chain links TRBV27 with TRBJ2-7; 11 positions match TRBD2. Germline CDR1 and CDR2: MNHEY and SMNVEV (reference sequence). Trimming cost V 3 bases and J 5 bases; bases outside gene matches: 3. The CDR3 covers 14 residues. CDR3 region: CASSFGTSGDEQYF. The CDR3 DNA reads TGTGCCAGCAGTTTTGGGACTAGCGGCGACGAGCAGTACTTC.

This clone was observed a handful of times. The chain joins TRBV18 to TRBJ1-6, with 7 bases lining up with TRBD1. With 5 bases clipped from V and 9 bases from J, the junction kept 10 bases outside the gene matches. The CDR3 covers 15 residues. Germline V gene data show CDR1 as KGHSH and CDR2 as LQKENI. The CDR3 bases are TGTGCCAGCTCATCCCACCCCGCAGGGGGTTCACCCCTCCACTTT. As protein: CASSSHPAGGSPLHF. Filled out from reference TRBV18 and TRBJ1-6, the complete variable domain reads NAGVMQNPRHLVRRRGQEARLRCSPMKGHSHVYWYRQLPEEGLKFMVYLQKENIIDESGMPKERFSAEFPKEGPSILRIQQVVRGDSAAYFCASSSHPAGGSPLHFGNGTRLTVT.

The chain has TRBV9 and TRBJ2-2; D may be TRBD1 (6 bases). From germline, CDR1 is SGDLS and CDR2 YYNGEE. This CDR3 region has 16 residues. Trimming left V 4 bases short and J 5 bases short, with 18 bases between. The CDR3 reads CASSLTNRVGTGELFF. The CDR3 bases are TGTGCCAGCAGCTTAACTAACAGGGTTGGGACCGGGGAGCTGTTTTTT.

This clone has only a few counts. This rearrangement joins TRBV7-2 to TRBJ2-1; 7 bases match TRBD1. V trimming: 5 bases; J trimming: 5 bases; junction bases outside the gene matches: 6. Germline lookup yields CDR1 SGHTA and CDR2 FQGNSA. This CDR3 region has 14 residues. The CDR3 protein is CASSEYRGHNEQFF. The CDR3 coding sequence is TGTGCCAGCAGCGAGTACAGGGGACACAATGAGCAGTTCTTC.

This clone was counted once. The CDR3 is CASSFPGRGGIQYF. In DNA, the CDR3 is TGTGCCAGCAGTTTCCCGGGGAGGGGTGGCATTCAGTACTTC. The chain carries TRBV6-5 and TRBJ2-4; TRBD2 aligns across 7 bases. Germline loops: CDR1 MNHEY, CDR2 SVGAGI. J was trimmed by 9 bases and V by 4 bases; bases with no gene match: 9. CDR3 size: 14 residues.

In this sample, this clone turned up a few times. CDR3 residues: CASSPSPDRGGGYTF. CDR3 DNA: TGTGCCAGCAGCCCCTCTCCCGACAGGGGAGGGGGCTACACCTTC. The rearrangement joins TRBV5-5 to TRBJ1-2; TRBD1 agrees at 8 bases. The CDR3 extends over 15 amino acids. The V segment lost 4 bases and the J segment 8 bases; nucleotides outside the gene matches: 13. Germline loops: CDR1 SGHKS, CDR2 YYEKEE (reference sequence).

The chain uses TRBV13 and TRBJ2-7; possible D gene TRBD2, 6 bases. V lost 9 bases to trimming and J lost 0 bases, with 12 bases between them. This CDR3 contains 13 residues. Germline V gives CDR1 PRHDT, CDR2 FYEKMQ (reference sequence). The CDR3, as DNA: TGTGCCAGTCGGGACGGGAGCTCCTACGAGCAGTACTTC. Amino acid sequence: CASRDGSSYEQYF.

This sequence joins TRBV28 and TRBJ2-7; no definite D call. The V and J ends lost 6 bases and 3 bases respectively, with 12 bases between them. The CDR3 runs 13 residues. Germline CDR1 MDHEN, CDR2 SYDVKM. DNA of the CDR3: TGTGCCAGCAGACACCAGGCCCACTACGAGCAGTACTTC. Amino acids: CASRHQAHYEQYF.

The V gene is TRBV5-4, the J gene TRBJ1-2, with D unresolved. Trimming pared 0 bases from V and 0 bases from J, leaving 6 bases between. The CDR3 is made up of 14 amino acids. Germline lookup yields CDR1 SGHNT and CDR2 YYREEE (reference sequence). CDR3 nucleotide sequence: TGTGCCAGCAGCTTGGGGCTTTCTAACTATGGCTACACCTTC. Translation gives CASSLGLSNYGYTF.

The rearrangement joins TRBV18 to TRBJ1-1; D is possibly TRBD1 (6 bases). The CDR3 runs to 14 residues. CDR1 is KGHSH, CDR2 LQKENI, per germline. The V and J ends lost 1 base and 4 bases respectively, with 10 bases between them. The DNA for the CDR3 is TGTGCCAGCTCACCACAGGGGGGGAGCACTGAAGCTTTCTTT. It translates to CASSPQGGSTEAFF.